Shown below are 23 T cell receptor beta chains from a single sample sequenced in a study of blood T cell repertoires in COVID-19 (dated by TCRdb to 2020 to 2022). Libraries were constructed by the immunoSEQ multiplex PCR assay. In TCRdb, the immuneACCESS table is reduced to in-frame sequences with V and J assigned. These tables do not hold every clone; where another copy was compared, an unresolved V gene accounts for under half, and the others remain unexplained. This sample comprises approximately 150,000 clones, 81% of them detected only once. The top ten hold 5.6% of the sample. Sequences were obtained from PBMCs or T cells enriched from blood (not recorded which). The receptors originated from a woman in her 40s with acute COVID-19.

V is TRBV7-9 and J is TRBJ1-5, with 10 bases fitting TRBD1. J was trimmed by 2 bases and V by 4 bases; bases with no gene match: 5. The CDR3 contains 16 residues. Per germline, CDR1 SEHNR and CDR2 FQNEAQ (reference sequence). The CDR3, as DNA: TGTGCCAGCAGCTCCGCCGGGACAGGGGGCAATCAGCCCCAGCATTTT. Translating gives CASSSAGTGGNQPQHF.

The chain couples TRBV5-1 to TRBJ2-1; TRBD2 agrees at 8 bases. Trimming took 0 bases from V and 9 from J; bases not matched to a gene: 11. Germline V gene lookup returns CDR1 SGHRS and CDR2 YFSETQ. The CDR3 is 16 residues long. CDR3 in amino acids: CASSLEQNSGNSEQFF. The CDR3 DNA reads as TGCGCCAGCAGCTTGGAGCAGAATAGCGGGAATAGTGAGCAGTTCTTC.

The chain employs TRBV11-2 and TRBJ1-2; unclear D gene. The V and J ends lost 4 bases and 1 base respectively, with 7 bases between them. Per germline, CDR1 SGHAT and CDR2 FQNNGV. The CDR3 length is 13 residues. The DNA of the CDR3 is TGTGCCAGCAGCTCTACCAATAACTATGGCTACACCTTC. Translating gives CASSSTNNYGYTF.

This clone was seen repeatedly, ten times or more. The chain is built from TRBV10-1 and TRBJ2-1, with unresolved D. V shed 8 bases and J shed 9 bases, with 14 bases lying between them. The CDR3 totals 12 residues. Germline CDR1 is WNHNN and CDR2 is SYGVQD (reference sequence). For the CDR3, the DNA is TGCGCCAGCTCCAGAGGTAGCAGTGAGCAGTTCTTC. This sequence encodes CASSRGSSEQFF.

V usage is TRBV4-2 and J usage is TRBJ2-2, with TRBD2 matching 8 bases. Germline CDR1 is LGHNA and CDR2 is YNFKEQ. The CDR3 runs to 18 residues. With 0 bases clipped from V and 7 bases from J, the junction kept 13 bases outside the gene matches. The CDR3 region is CASSQDSGTGGRVGELFF. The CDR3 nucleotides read TGTGCCAGCAGCCAAGATAGCGGGACGGGAGGAAGGGTCGGGGAGCTGTTTTTT.

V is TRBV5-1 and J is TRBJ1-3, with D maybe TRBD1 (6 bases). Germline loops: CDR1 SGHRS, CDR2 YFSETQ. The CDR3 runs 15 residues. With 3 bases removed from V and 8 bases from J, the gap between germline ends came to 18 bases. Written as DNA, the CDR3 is TGCGCCAGCAGCTGGACCGGGACATCCGGAGACACCATATATTTT. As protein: CASSWTGTSGDTIYF.

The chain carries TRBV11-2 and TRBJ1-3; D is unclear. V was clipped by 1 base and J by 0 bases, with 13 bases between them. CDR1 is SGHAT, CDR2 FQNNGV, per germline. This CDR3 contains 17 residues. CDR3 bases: TGTGCCAGCAGCTTAGTTGTGTCAGGTGCCTCTGGAAACACCATATATTTT. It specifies CASSLVVSGASGNTIYF.

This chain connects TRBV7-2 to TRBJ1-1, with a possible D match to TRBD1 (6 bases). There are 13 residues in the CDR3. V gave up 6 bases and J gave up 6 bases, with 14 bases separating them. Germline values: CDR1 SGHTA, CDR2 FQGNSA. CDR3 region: CASRRQVGSEAFF. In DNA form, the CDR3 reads TGTGCCAGCAGGCGACAGGTTGGGTCTGAAGCTTTCTTT.

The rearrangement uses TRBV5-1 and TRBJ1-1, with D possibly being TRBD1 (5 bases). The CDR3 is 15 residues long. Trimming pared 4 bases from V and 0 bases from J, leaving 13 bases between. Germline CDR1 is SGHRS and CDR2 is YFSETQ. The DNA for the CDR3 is TGCGCCAGCAGCCTGGGACCGGAGATGAACACTGAAGCTTTCTTT. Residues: CASSLGPEMNTEAFF.

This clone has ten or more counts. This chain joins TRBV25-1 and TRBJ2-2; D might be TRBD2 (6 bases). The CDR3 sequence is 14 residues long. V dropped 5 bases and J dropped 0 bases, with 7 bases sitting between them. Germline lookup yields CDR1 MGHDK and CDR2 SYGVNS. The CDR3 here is CASSWGANTGELFF. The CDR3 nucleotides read TGTGCCAGCAGTTGGGGGGCGAACACCGGGGAGCTGTTTTTT.

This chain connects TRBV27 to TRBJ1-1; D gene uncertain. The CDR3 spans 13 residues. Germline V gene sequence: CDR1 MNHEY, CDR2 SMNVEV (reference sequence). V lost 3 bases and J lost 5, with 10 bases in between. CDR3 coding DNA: TGTGCCAGCAGTTTTACCCGGTTGACTGAAGCTTTCTTT. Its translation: CASSFTRLTEAFF.

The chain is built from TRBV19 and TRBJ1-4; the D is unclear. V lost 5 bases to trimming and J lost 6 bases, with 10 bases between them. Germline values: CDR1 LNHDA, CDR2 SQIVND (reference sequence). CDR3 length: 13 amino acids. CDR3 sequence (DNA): TGTGCCAGTAGTGGCACTAGGGATGAAAAACTGTTTTTT. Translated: CASSGTRDEKLFF.

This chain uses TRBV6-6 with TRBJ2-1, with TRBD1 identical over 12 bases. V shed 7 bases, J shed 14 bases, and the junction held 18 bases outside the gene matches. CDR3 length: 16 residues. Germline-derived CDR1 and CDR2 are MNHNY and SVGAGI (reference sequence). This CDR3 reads CASIPRWDRGPGEEFF. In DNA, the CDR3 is TGTGCCAGCATCCCCAGGTGGGACAGGGGGCCCGGGGAGGAGTTCTTC.

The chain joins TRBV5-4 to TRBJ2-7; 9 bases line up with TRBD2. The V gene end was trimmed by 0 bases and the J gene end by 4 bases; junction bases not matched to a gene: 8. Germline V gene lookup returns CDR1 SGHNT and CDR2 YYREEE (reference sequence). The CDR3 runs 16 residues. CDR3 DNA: TGTGCCAGCAGCTTGGATGGAGCGGGAGGAGAATACGAGCAGTACTTC. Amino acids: CASSLDGAGGEYEQYF.

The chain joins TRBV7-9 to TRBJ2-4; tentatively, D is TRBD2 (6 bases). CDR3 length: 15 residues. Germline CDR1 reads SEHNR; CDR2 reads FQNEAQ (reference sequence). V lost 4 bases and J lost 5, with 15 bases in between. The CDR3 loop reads CASSSIGTSENIQYF. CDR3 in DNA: TGTGCCAGCAGCTCCATCGGGACTTCCGAAAACATTCAGTACTTC.

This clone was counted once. CDR3 loop: CASSLAAGGPSTDTQYF. CDR3 nucleotide sequence: TGTGCCAGCAGCTTAGCAGCGGGAGGGCCAAGCACAGATACGCAGTATTTT. The rearrangement uses TRBV5-6 and TRBJ2-3; 10 bases line up with TRBD2. V lost 2 bases, J lost 0 bases, and 6 bases stayed unmatched. The germline V gene encodes CDR1 SGHDT and CDR2 YYEEEE. This CDR3 comprises 17 residues.

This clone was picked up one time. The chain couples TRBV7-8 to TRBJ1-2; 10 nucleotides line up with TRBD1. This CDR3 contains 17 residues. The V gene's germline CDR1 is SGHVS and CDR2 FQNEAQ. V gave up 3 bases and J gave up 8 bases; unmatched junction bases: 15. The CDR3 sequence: CASSFSGGGTGASGYTF. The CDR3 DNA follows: TGTGCCAGCAGCTTTTCGGGGGGCGGGACAGGGGCCTCAGGCTACACCTTC.

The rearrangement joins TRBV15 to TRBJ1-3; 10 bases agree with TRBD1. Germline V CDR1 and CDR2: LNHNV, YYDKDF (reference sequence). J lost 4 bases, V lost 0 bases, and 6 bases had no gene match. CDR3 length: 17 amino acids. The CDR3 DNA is TGTGCCACCAGCAGAGATTGGGACAGGGGACCCGGAAACACCATATATTTT. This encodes CATSRDWDRGPGNTIYF.

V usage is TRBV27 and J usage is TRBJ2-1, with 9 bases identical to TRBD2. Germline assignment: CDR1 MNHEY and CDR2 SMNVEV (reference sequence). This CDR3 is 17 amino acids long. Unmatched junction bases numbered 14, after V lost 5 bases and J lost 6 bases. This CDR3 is CASSQRLVAGVANEQFF. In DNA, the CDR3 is TGTGCCAGCAGTCAACGCCTGGTAGCGGGAGTAGCCAATGAGCAGTTCTTC.

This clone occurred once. CDR3 in DNA: TGCAGTGCTAGTGCAGGGAGGGGGACTGAAGCTTTCTTT. Translated, it gives CSASAGRGTEAFF. The chain couples TRBV20-1 to TRBJ1-1; tentatively, D is TRBD1 (6 bases). Germline CDR1 DFQATT, CDR2 SNEGSKA (reference sequence). The CDR3 is 13 amino acids. V was clipped by 3 bases and J by 5 bases, with 13 bases between them.

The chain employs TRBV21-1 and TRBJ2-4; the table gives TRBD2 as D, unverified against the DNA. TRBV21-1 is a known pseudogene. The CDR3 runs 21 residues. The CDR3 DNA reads TGTGCCAGCAGCAACCCCGGGACTAGCGGGAAGGGAAAGGTGGCCAAAAACATTCAGTACTTC. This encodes CASSNPGTSGKGKVAKNIQYF.

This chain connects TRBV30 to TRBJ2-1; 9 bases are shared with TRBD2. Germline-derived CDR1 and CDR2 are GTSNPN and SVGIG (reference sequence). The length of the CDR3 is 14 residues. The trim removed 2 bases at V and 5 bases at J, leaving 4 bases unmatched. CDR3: CAWSRREGDNEQFF. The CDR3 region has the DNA TGTGCCTGGAGTCGGCGGGAGGGGGACAATGAGCAGTTCTTC.

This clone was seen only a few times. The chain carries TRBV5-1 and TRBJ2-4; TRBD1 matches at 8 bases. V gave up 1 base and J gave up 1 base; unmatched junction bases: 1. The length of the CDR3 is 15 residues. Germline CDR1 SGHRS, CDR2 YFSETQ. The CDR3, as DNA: TGCGCCAGCAGCTTGTCAGGGGGCGCCAAAAACATTCAGTACTTC. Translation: CASSLSGGAKNIQYF.